The TCR beta chain described here comes from a study of T cell responses to AZD1222 COVID-19 vaccine. Across the study: Second-dose recipients at about 4 or about 12 weeks were treated as one pooled group.

Produced via immunoSEQ multiplex PCR; TCRdb's table is partial and in-frame only. Of over 85,000 clones in the sample, more than 90% were seen once. On this clone itself: Its specificity is not known.

Germline V lookup: CDR1 SEHNR, CDR2 FQNEAQ (reference sequence). This CDR3 is 15 amino acids long. With 5 bases clipped from V and 7 bases from J, the junction kept 9 bases outside the gene matches. Study-level results: At study baseline, merely five or six AZD1222 recipients were seropositive. Researchers took repertoire samples only after the peak T cell response had come. Unmutated variant regions are reportedly targeted by nearly half of spike-specific TCRs.

Here the sequenced sample was peripheral blood, taken on day 0 of AZD1222 vaccination. The chain has TRBV7-9 and TRBJ2-1; 9 nucleotides agree with TRBD2. The TCR sequence derives from an adult in good health. The CDR3 sequence is CASSLSSGIMNEQFF. As DNA, the CDR3 is TGTGCCAGCAGCCTATCTAGCGGGATAATGAATGAGCAGTTCTTC.